A single sample is the source of the 3 T cell receptor beta chains below, sequenced in a study of T cells in women clearing cervical HPV infection. Sequencing used immunoSEQ multiplex PCR; TCRdb keeps in-frame clones, though not all of them. The sample has about 33,000 clones. Sequencing was carried out using blood buffy coat. These receptors were taken from a woman between 18 and 70 years old with a cervical HPV16 infection that either progressed to CIN3+ or cleared (not recorded which).

Concerning this clone: The read halts 3 residues ahead of the CDR3 end, with the missing end drawn from the germline J gene. This chain connects TRBV7-3 to TRBJ1-2, with 10 bases lining up with TRBD1. The CDR3 is 14 amino acids. Looked up from germline, CDR1 is SGHTA and CDR2 is FQGTGA. Incomplete CDR3 DNA: TGTGCCAGCAGCTTAACAGGACAGGGGGACACC. This sequence encodes CASSLTGQGDT. The CDR3 as a whole reads CASSLTGQGDTYTF.

In the case of this clone: The read ends 3 residues before the CDR3 terminus; that terminus is restored from the germline J gene. The J gene is TRBJ1-6, the V gene TRBV7-8, with TRBD1 as a possible D gene (6 bases). Between the trimmed V and J ends, which lost 5 bases and 10 bases, there was a span of 18 bases. The germline gives CDR1 SGHVS, CDR2 FQNEAQ. This CDR3 spans 15 amino acids. The sequenced part of the CDR3 DNA is TGTGCCAGCAGCCGAACACGGACAGTTGGCTCACCC. It codes for CASSRTRTVGSP. The whole CDR3 is CASSRTRTVGSPLHF.

In regard to this clone: Sequencing ends 3 residues short of the CDR3 end; the germline J gene provides the rest. The chain has TRBV10-3 and TRBJ2-3; possibly TRBD1 for D (6 bases). This CDR3 contains 14 residues. The ends were cut back, 2 bases at V and 6 bases at J, with 12 bases in the middle. CDR1 is ENHRY and CDR2 is SYGVKD in the germline V gene. The sequenced part of the CDR3 DNA is TGTGCCATCAGTGAGACAACAGGGTTGGATACG. As protein: CAISETTGLDT. In full, the CDR3 is CAISETTGLDTQYF.